This TCR beta chain was found in a study of cytomegalovirus exposure and HLA in healthy donors. The overall study: An earlier analysis found around 100 million unique TCR beta sequences from about 190 million T cells. Ancestry clustering placed roughly 86% of under 450 genotyped donors in the Caucasian-associated cluster. Study outcomes and limitations: There were several of the most significant clusters that appeared linked to common viral pathogens in a later analysis. A later analysis showed that HLA-associated TCR beta chains had undergone more clonal expansion than equally common others.

This clone came up once. The target antigen is unknown. Primers: 60 Vbeta forward and 13 Jbeta reverse. The table came from immunoSEQ multiplex PCR; TCRdb's copy has only in-frame clones and leaves some out. Here the sample spans 120,000 or so clones, approximately 80% being singletons. The TCR sequence derives from a woman in her sixties in good health and CMV-seropositive. Material: PBMCs.

The CDR3 DNA sequence: TGTGCCAGCGCAGGGGTAGAAGCTTTCTTT. Translating gives CASAGVEAFF. This chain connects TRBV6-1 to TRBJ1-1, with D maybe TRBD1 (6 bases). The V end was cut by 8 bases, the J end by 8 bases, with 9 bases between. Per the germline V gene, CDR1 is MNHNS and CDR2 is SASEGT. The CDR3 sequence is 10 residues long.